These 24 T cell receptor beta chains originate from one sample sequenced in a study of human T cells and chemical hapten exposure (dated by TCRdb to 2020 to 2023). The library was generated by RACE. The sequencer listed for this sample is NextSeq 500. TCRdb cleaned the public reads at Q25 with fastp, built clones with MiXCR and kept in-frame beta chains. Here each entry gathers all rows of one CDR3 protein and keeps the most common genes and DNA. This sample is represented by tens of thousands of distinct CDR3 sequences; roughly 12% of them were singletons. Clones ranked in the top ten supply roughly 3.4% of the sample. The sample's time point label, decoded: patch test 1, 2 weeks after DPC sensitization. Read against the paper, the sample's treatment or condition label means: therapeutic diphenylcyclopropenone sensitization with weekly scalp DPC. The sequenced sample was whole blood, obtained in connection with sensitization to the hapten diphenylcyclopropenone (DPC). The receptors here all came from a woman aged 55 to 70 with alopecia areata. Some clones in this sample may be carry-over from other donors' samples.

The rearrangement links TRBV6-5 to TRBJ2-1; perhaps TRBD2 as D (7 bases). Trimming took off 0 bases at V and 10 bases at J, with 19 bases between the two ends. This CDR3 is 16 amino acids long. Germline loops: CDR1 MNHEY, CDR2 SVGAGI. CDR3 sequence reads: CASSYSGGGPSWEQFF. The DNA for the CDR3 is TGTGCCAGCAGTTACTCGGGCGGGGGCCCTTCGTGGGAGCAGTTCTTC.

This chain's CDR3 is CASRTTPAGEFKAFF. The DNA for the CDR3 is TGTGCCAGCAGAACCACGCCGGCAGGGGAATTTAAAGCTTTCTTT. The J gene is TRBJ1-1, the V gene TRBV27; maybe TRBD1 (6 bases). V was shortened by 6 bases and J by 9 bases, with 23 bases between the two germline ends. The CDR3 is 15 amino acids. Germline V gene lookup returns CDR1 MNHEY and CDR2 SMNVEV (reference sequence).

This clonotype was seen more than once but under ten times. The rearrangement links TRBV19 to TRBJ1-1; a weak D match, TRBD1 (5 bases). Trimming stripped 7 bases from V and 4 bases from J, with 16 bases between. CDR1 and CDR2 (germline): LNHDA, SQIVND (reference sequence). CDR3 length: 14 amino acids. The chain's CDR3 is CASTHQGRSTEAFF. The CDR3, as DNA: TGTGCCAGTACGCACCAGGGAAGGAGCACTGAAGCTTTCTTT.

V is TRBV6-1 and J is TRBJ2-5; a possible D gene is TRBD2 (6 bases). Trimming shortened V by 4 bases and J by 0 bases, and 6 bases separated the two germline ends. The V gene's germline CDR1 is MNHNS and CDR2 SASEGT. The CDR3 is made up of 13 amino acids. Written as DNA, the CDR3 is TGTGCCAGCAGTGCGGGGGACCAAGAGACCCAGTACTTC. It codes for CASSAGDQETQYF.

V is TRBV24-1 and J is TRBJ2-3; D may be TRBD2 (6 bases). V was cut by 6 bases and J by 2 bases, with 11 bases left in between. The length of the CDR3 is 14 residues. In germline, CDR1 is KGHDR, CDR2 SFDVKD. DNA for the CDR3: TGTGCCACCAGTTCGGGGGAGGTCACAGATACGCAGTATTTT. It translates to CATSSGEVTDTQYF.

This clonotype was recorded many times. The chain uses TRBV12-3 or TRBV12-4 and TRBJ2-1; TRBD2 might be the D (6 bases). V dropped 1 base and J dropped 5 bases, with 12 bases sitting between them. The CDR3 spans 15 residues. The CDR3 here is CASSLGGDHHNEQFF. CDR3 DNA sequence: TGTGCCAGCAGTTTAGGGGGGGATCACCACAATGAGCAGTTCTTC.

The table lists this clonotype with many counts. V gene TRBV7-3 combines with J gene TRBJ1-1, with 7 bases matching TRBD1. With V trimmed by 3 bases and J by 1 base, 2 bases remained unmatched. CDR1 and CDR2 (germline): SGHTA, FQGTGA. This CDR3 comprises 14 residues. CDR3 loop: CASSFRTGNTEAFF. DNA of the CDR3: TGTGCCAGCAGCTTCAGGACAGGGAACACTGAAGCTTTCTTT.

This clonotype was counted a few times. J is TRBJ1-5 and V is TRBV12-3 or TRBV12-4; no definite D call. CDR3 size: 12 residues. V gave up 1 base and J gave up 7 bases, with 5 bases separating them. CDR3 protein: CASSLGEQPQHF. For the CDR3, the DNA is TGTGCCAGCAGTTTAGGGGAGCAGCCCCAGCATTTT.

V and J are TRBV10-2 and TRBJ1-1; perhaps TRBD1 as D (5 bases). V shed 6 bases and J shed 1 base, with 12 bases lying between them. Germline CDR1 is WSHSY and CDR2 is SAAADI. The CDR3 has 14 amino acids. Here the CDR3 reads CASRRGEGNTEAFF. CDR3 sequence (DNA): TGCGCCAGCAGGAGGGGCGAAGGGAACACTGAAGCTTTCTTT.

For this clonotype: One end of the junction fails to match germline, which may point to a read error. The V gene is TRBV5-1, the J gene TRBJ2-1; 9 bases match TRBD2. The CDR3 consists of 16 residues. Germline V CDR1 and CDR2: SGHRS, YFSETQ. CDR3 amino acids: CTSSLAWASGDNEQFF. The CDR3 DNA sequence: TGCACCAGCAGCTTGGCCTGGGCTAGCGGGGATAATGAGCAGTTCTTC.

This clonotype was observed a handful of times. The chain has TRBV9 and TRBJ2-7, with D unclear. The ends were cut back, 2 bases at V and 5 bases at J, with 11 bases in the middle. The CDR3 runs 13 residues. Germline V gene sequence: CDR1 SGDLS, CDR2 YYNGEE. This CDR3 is CASSVHLFNEQYF. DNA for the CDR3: TGTGCCAGCAGCGTCCACCTGTTTAACGAGCAGTACTTC.

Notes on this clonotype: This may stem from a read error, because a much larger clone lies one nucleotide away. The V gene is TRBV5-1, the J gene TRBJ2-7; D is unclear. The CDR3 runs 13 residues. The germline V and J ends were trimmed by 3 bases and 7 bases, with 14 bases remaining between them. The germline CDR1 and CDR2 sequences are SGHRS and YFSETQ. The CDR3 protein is CASSWNAPGEQYF. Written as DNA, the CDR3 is TGCGCCAGCAGCTGGAACGCACCCGGGGAGCAGTACTTC.

The CDR3 is CASSHLPSAGTQYF. The CDR3 DNA sequence: TGTGCCAGCAGCCATCTTCCTTCAGCAGGGACCCAGTACTTC. V usage is TRBV3-1 and J usage is TRBJ2-5, with no clear D. The CDR3 extends over 14 amino acids. Germline CDR1 reads LGHDT; CDR2 reads YNNKEL (reference sequence). Trimming stripped 3 bases from V and 7 bases from J, with 15 bases between.

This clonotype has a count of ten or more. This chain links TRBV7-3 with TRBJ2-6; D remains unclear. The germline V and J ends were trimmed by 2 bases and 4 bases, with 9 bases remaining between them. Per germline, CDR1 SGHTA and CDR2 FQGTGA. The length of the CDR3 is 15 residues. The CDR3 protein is CASSLWANGANVLTF. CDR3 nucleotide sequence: TGTGCCAGCAGCTTATGGGCGAACGGGGCCAACGTCCTGACTTTC.

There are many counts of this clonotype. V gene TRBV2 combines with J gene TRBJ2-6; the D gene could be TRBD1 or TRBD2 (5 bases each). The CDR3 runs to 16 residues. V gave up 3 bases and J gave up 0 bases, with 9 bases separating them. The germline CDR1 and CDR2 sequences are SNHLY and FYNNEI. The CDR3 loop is CASSEGRRSGANVLTF. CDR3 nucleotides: TGTGCCAGCAGTGAGGGACGGCGCTCTGGGGCCAACGTCCTGACTTTC.

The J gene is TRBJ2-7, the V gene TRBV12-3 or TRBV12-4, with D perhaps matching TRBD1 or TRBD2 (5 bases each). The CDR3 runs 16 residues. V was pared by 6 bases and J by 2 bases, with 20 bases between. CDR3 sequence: CASSPFGAPSPYEQYF. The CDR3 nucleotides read TGTGCCAGCAGCCCCTTCGGGGCGCCGAGTCCCTACGAGCAGTACTTC.

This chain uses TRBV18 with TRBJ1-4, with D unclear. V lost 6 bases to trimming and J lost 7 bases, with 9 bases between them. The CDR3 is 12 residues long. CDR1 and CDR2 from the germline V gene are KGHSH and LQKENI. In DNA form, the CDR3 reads TGTGCCAGCTCGCCTGGACTTGAAAAACTGTTTTTT. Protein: CASSPGLEKLFF. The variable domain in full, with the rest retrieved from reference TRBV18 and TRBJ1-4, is NAGVMQNPRHLVRRRGQEARLRCSPMKGHSHVYWYRQLPEEGLKFMVYLQKENIIDESGMPKERFSAEFPKEGPSILRIQQVVRGDSAAYFCASSPGLEKLFFGSGTQLSVL.

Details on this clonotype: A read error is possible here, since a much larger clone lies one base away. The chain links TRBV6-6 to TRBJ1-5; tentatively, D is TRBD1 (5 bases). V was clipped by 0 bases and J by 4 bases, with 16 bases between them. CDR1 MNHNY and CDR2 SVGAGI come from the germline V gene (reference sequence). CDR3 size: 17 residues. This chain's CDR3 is CASSYSTGRGANQPQHF. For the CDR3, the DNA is TGTGCCAGCAGTTACTCCACTGGGCGAGGGGCGAATCAGCCCCAGCATTTT.

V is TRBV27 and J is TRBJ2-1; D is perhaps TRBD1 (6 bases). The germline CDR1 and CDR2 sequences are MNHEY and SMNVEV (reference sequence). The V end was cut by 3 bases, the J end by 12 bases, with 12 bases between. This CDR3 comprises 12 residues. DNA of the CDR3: TGTGCCAGCAGTTTTTCAGGGGTTAGGCAGTTCTTC. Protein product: CASSFSGVRQFF.

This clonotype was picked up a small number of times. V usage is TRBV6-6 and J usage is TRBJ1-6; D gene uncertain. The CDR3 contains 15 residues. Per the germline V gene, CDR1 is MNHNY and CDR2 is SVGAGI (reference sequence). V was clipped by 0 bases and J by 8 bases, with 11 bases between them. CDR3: CASSYSIQAYSPLHF. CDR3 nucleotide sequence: TGTGCCAGCAGTTACTCGATCCAGGCGTATTCACCCCTCCACTTT.

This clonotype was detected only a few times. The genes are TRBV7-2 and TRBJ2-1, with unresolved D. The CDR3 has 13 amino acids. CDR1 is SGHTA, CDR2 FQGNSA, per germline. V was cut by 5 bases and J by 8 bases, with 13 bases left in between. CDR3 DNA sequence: TGTGCCAGCAGCCTGTCTCCCGACGATGAGCAGTTCTTC. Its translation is CASSLSPDDEQFF.

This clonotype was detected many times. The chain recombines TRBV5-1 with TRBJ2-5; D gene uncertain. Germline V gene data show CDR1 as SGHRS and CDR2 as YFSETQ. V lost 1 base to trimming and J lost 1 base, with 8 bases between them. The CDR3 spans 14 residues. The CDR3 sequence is CASSLTGGQETQYF. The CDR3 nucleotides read TGCGCCAGCAGCTTGACCGGCGGCCAAGAGACCCAGTACTTC.

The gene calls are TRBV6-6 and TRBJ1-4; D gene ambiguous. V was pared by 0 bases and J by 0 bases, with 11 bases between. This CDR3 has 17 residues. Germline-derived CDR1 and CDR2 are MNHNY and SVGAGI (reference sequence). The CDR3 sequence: CASSYSFEEATNEKLFF. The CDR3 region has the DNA TGTGCCAGCAGTTACTCCTTTGAGGAGGCAACTAATGAAAAACTGTTTTTT.

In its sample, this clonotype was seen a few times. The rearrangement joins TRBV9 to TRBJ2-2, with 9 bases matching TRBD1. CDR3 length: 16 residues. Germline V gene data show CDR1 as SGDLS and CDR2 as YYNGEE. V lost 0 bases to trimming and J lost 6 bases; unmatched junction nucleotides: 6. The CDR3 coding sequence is TGTGCCAGCAGCGTAGACGGGACAGGGTTGGCCGGGGAGCTGTTTTTT. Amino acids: CASSVDGTGLAGELFF.